One and the same sample provided the 27 T cell receptor beta chains below, sequenced in a study of liver allograft versus peripheral blood T cells. Study-level information: What was compared were the T cell receptor repertoires in transplanted livers and those in the peripheral blood of recipients.

One entry per CDR3 protein, called by TCRdb with MiXCR from the reads. The sample comprises under 750 distinct CDR3 sequences, about 17% of which are singletons, and approximately 15% rests with the top ten. The source is a human patient who had a liver transplant. Certain T cells may be donor cells from the graft.

Comments on this clonotype: A far larger clone lies a single base away; this is likely a read error. The chain has TRBV7-9 and TRBJ2-2; 9 bases agree with TRBD2. The CDR3 consists of 16 residues. In germline, CDR1 is SEHNR, CDR2 FQNEAQ (reference sequence). The CDR3 DNA reads TGTGGCAGCAGCTTAGTGGGACTAGCCAACACCGGGGAGCTGTTTTTT. Protein: CGSSLVGLANTGELFF.

Judged by abundance, this clonotype is large. This rearrangement joins TRBV27 to TRBJ1-1; D possibly corresponds to TRBD1 (5 bases). CDR3 length: 13 residues. Trimming left V 3 bases short and J 10 bases short, with 15 bases between. Germline CDR1 MNHEY, CDR2 SMNVEV (reference sequence). The CDR3 loop reads CASSFSSGGGAFF. DNA of the CDR3: TGTGCCAGCAGTTTCTCCAGCGGGGGGGGAGCTTTCTTT.

This clonotype is labeled as medium-sized (0.01 to 0.1%). The V gene is TRBV2, the J gene TRBJ1-6, with no clear D. V lost 2 bases, J lost 11 bases, and 10 bases lay in between. Per germline, CDR1 SNHLY and CDR2 FYNNEI. The CDR3 consists of 13 residues. The CDR3 DNA follows: TGTGCCAGCAGTGAACAGGTCGGGGCACCCCTCCACTTT. This translates into CASSEQVGAPLHF.

CDR3: CSASGHSGAYEQYF. CDR3 DNA sequence: TGCAGTGCTAGTGGCCATAGCGGGGCATACGAGCAGTACTTC. The chain combines TRBV20-1 with TRBJ2-7; 8 bases are a match to TRBD2. There are 14 residues in the CDR3. V dropped 3 bases and J dropped 4; count of bases not matched to a gene: 8. Germline V lookup: CDR1 DFQATT, CDR2 SNEGSKA (reference sequence).

With regard to this clonotype: The junction shows a germline mismatch at one end, possibly a read error. J is TRBJ2-7 and V is TRBV5-6; TRBD2 aligns across 10 bases. CDR1 and CDR2 (germline): SGHDT, YYEEEE. This CDR3 region has 15 residues. CDR3 sequence reads: CASSLLAGGPDEQYF. The CDR3 DNA follows: TGCGCCAGCAGCCTTTTAGCGGGGGGCCCTGACGAGCAGTACTTC. Together with reference TRBV5-6 and TRBJ2-7, the CDR3 gives the full variable domain: DAGVTQSPTHLIKTRGQQVTLRCSPKSGHDTVSWYQQALGQGPQFIFQYYEEEERQRGNFPDRFSGHQFPNYSSELNVNALLLGDSALYLCASSLLAGGPDEQYFGPGTRLTVT.

This clonotype is medium-sized. The chain combines TRBV12-5 with TRBJ1-6; the D is unclear. V was clipped by 0 bases and J by 0 bases, with 12 bases between them. The CDR3 sequence is 18 residues long. Germline CDR1 is LGHNT and CDR2 is FRNRAP. The CDR3 DNA reads as TGTGCTAGTGGTTTGGTAAGAGCAGTTAGCTCCTATAATTCACCCCTCCACTTT. It specifies CASGLVRAVSSYNSPLHF.

This clonotype turned up a few times. The chain employs TRBV7-2 and TRBJ2-5, with 7 bases identical to TRBD1. The CDR3 has 13 amino acids. The germline V gene has CDR1 SGHTA and CDR2 FQGNSA. V shed 4 bases, J shed 5 bases, and the junction held 4 bases outside the gene matches. The CDR3 DNA sequence: TGTGCCAGCAGCTCACAGGGGTGGGAGACCCAGTACTTC. This translates into CASSSQGWETQYF.

A word on this clonotype: A far larger clone is just one base off, so this is likely a read error. The chain uses TRBV5-6 and TRBJ2-1; possible D gene TRBD1, 5 bases. Germline lookup yields CDR1 SGHDT and CDR2 YYEEEE. The CDR3 is 14 residues long. V lost 4 bases and J 5 bases, leaving 13 bases between the germline ends. This chain's CDR3 is CASSTRKGHNEQFF. CDR3 DNA: TGTGCCAGCAGCACCCGGAAGGGGCACAATGAGCAGTTCTTC.

This clonotype counts as large. This chain joins TRBV3-2 and TRBJ2-7; the table's D call of TRBD2 was not tested on the DNA. TRBV3-2 is annotated as a pseudogene. The CDR3 has 16 residues. The CDR3 loop is CASSQGTLAGPYEQYF. CDR3 in DNA: TGTGCCAGCAGCCAAGGGACTTTAGCAGGCCCCTACGAGCAGTACTTC.

The V and J genes are TRBV18 and TRBJ2-7, with D maybe TRBD1 (6 bases). Per the germline V gene, CDR1 is KGHSH and CDR2 is LQKENI. Trimming shortened V by 2 bases and J by 7 bases, and 12 bases separated the two germline ends. The CDR3 spans 13 residues. CDR3 protein: CASSPTYGQEQYF. CDR3 nucleotides: TGTGCCAGCTCACCAACCTACGGACAGGAGCAGTACTTC.

V usage is TRBV18 and J usage is TRBJ1-5; 8 bases are a match to TRBD1. J was trimmed by 4 bases and V by 5 bases; bases with no gene match: 4. This CDR3 comprises 14 residues. Germline CDR1 and CDR2: KGHSH and LQKENI. The CDR3 loop reads CASSGQGGNQPQHF. In DNA, the CDR3 is TGTGCCAGCTCAGGACAGGGTGGTAATCAGCCCCAGCATTTT.

By frequency in the sample, this clonotype is large. The rearrangement links TRBV6-1 to TRBJ2-7; D ambiguous. CDR3 size: 13 residues. V lost 6 bases and J 3 bases, leaving 12 bases between the germline ends. Germline loops: CDR1 MNHNS, CDR2 SASEGT. CDR3 amino acids: CASRFYPLYEQYF. CDR3 DNA sequence: TGTGCCAGCAGATTTTACCCCCTCTACGAGCAGTACTTC.

By its share, this clonotype is large. This sequence joins TRBV7-9 and TRBJ2-2; D gene ambiguous. This CDR3 region has 13 residues. V gave up 5 bases and J gave up 4 bases, with 8 bases separating them. Germline V gives CDR1 SEHNR, CDR2 FQNEAQ (reference sequence). CDR3 loop: CASSPGFTGELFF. CDR3 bases: TGTGCCAGCAGCCCGGGTTTCACCGGGGAGCTGTTTTTT.

Regarding this clonotype: A far more abundant clone sits one base away, making this likely a read error. V usage is TRBV5-6 and J usage is TRBJ1-2, with D perhaps TRBD1 (5 bases). Per germline, CDR1 SGHDT and CDR2 YYEEEE. This CDR3 region has 15 residues. Trimming took 6 bases from V and 4 from J, leaving 19 bases between them. CDR3: CASTPSLTVPYGYTF. The CDR3 nucleotides read TGTGCCAGCACCCCCTCCTTGACAGTACCCTATGGCTACACCTTC.

In this sample, this clonotype turned up once. The chain uses TRBV29-1 and TRBJ1-2, with 7 nucleotides matching TRBD1. The CDR3 spans 10 residues. Germline V lookup: CDR1 SQVTM, CDR2 ANQGSEA. V lost 7 bases and J lost 7; bases outside the gene matches: 3. This chain's CDR3 is CSGQGVGYTF. DNA of the CDR3: TGCAGCGGACAGGGTGTTGGCTACACCTTC.

Points on this clonotype: This likely stems from a read error, as it lies one base from a far larger clone. The rearrangement joins TRBV7-2 to TRBJ1-6; possibly TRBD1 for D (6 bases). The germline V gene has CDR1 SGHTA and CDR2 FQGNSA. V lost 4 bases, J lost 2 bases, and 12 bases lay in between. The CDR3 loop spans 16 amino acids. The CDR3, as DNA: TGTGCCAGCAGCTCCCAGGGGACAACCTATAATTCACCCCTCCACTTT. Encoded protein: CASSSQGTTYNSPLHF.

This clonotype is judged large. The chain has TRBV6-2 or TRBV6-3 and TRBJ2-7, with 8 bases fitting TRBD1. The CDR3 is 15 residues long. V shed 0 bases, J shed 6 bases, and the junction held 7 bases outside the gene matches. Germline V CDR1 and CDR2: MNHEY, SVGEGT. The CDR3 loop is CASSYSISTGGEQYF. Written as DNA, the CDR3 is TGTGCCAGCAGTTACTCGATATCCACAGGGGGCGAGCAGTACTTC.

This clonotype qualifies as large. V gene TRBV29-1 combines with J gene TRBJ1-4; 8 bases line up with TRBD1. This CDR3 is built from 12 residues. In germline, CDR1 is SQVTM, CDR2 ANQGSEA. The trim removed 7 bases at V and 12 bases at J, leaving 10 bases unmatched. CDR3 DNA: TGCAGCGCCCGGACAGGGCCGAGGGAACTGTTTTTT. Protein product: CSARTGPRELFF.

Sample share makes this clonotype large. The chain has TRBV19 and TRBJ1-5; maybe TRBD1 (6 bases). Germline CDR1 reads LNHDA; CDR2 reads SQIVND (reference sequence). Trimming cost V 5 bases and J 10 bases, with 12 bases left between them. The length of the CDR3 is 12 residues. The CDR3 DNA reads TGTGCCAGTAGTGCACAGGGAGGTCCCCAGCATTTT. Residues: CASSAQGGPQHF.

This chain connects TRBV6-6 to TRBJ1-5; 7 nucleotides align to TRBD1. The CDR3 is 15 amino acids. Germline V gene sequence: CDR1 MNHNY, CDR2 SVGAGI (reference sequence). The junction had 10 bases not matched to a gene; V was cut back by 7 bases and J by 4 bases. This CDR3 is CASTWGQSLNQPQHF. The CDR3, as DNA: TGTGCCAGCACTTGGGGACAGAGCCTAAATCAGCCCCAGCATTTT.

The chain links TRBV6-2 or TRBV6-3 to TRBJ2-1; 9 bases fit TRBD1. The V and J ends lost 0 bases and 7 bases, in that order; junction bases with no gene match: 10. The germline gives CDR1 MNHEY, CDR2 SVGEGT. This CDR3 has 17 residues. CDR3 in amino acids: CASSYSISTGGFNEQFF. The CDR3 DNA reads TGTGCCAGCAGTTACTCGATATCCACAGGGGGCTTTAATGAGCAGTTCTTC.

In this sample, this clonotype is hyperexpanded (1% or more). The V and J genes are TRBV6-6 and TRBJ1-3; maybe TRBD1 (5 bases). The V end was cut by 2 bases, the J end by 3 bases, with 8 bases between. The germline V gene has CDR1 MNHNY and CDR2 SVGAGI (reference sequence). The CDR3 runs to 14 residues. The CDR3 reads CASSYGDGGNTIYF. CDR3 bases: TGTGCCAGCAGTTACGGGGACGGTGGAAACACCATATATTTT.

In its sample, this clonotype is large. J is TRBJ1-2 and V is TRBV3-1; possibly TRBD1 for D (6 bases). The V end was cut by 0 bases, the J end by 5 bases, with 16 bases between. This CDR3 comprises 16 residues. Germline CDR1 reads LGHDT; CDR2 reads YNNKEL (reference sequence). The CDR3 nucleotides are TGTGCCAGCAGCCAAGATCCTCTAAGGGGGAAGTATGGCTACACCTTC. Protein: CASSQDPLRGKYGYTF.

There are a few counts of this clonotype. This sequence joins TRBV4-1 and TRBJ1-6; maybe TRBD1 (6 bases). The germline V gene has CDR1 MGHRA and CDR2 YSYEKL. The V gene lost 0 bases and the J gene lost 11 bases, with 14 bases spanning the gap. This CDR3 is built from 15 residues. The CDR3 protein is CASSQDDRLTAPLHF. The CDR3 DNA is TGCGCCAGCAGCCAAGACGACAGGCTGACGGCACCCCTCCACTTT.

By sample fraction, this clonotype is large (0.1 to 1%). Written as DNA, the CDR3 is TGTGCCACCCTAACGGGGCGGCACACTGAAGCTTTCTTT. Protein product: CATLTGRHTEAFF. This chain connects TRBV10-3 to TRBJ1-1; TRBD1 is a possible D gene (5 bases). The CDR3 contains 13 residues. V lost 10 bases, J lost 3 bases, and 15 bases lay in between. The V gene's germline CDR1 is ENHRY and CDR2 SYGVKD.

This clonotype is medium-sized. This sequence joins TRBV20-1 and TRBJ1-1; 7 bases map to TRBD1. Germline values: CDR1 DFQATT, CDR2 SNEGSKA (reference sequence). The CDR3 spans 14 residues. The trim removed 6 bases at V and 0 bases at J, leaving 7 bases unmatched. The DNA for the CDR3 is TGCAGTGCATCGGGACAGTTCATGAACACTGAAGCTTTCTTT. Its protein product is CSASGQFMNTEAFF.

This clonotype is large. The chain carries TRBV25-1 and TRBJ1-2; D perhaps matches TRBD1 (6 bases). V was shortened by 7 bases and J by 4 bases, with 13 bases between the two germline ends. Germline lookup yields CDR1 MGHDK and CDR2 SYGVNS. The CDR3 runs 13 residues. Written as DNA, the CDR3 is TGTGCCAGCAATAAGGGGGTTGGCTATGGCTACACCTTC. It translates to CASNKGVGYGYTF.